Shown below are 9 T cell receptor beta chains from a single sample sequenced in a study of cytomegalovirus exposure and HLA in healthy donors. The PCR had 60 Vbeta and 13 Jbeta primers. Libraries were prepared by immunoSEQ multiplex PCR; TCRdb keeps only in-frame clonotypes and omits some of them. The sample carries approximately 130,000 clones, over 60% recorded once. The sequenced material came from PBMCs. These receptors came from a man under 40 in good health and CMV-seronegative.

The V call is TRBV18, the J call TRBJ2-5; 12 nucleotides align to TRBD2. Germline CDR1 and CDR2: KGHSH and LQKENI. The CDR3 length is 14 residues. The ends lost 4 bases at V and 11 bases at J; junction bases unmatched: 8. CDR3 sequence: CASSRLAGDREQYF. CDR3 in DNA: TGTGCCAGCTCACGACTAGCGGGAGATCGGGAGCAGTACTTC.

The sample holds a few counts of this clone. V gene TRBV2 combines with J gene TRBJ2-4, with D tentatively TRBD2 (5 bases). The V gene lost 4 bases and the J gene lost 6 bases, with 10 bases spanning the gap. Germline CDR1 and CDR2: SNHLY and FYNNEI. This CDR3 is built from 13 residues. In DNA form, the CDR3 reads TGTGCCAGCAGTGCAAGCCGGGGAAACATTCAGTACTTC. This gives the protein CASSASRGNIQYF.

The rearrangement uses TRBV30 and TRBJ2-7; tentatively, D is TRBD1 (5 bases). There are 13 residues in the CDR3. The V gene's germline CDR1 is GTSNPN and CDR2 SVGIG (reference sequence). V lost 0 bases and J 4 bases, leaving 10 bases between the germline ends. The chain's CDR3 is CAWSVQGPYEQYF. In nucleotides, the CDR3 is TGTGCCTGGAGTGTGCAGGGTCCGTACGAGCAGTACTTC.

The J gene is TRBJ2-1, the V gene TRBV10-1; D may be TRBD1 (6 bases). Trimming left V 0 bases short and J 3 bases short, with 18 bases between. This CDR3 region has 18 residues. The germline V gene has CDR1 WNHNN and CDR2 SYGVQD (reference sequence). The CDR3 nucleotides are TGCGCCAGCAGTGAGTCGGGGCTAGGGGGAAGCCGCTACAATGAGCAGTTCTTC. Amino acids: CASSESGLGGSRYNEQFF.

This clone was counted between two and nine times. The gene calls are TRBV27 and TRBJ2-6, with 8 bases aligning to TRBD1. Germline V gene data show CDR1 as MNHEY and CDR2 as SMNVEV (reference sequence). With 3 bases clipped from V and 1 base from J, the junction kept 5 bases outside the gene matches. This CDR3 has 17 amino acids. This CDR3 is CASSFRDRSSGANVLTF. In DNA form, the CDR3 reads TGTGCCAGCAGTTTCCGGGACAGGTCATCTGGGGCCAACGTCCTGACTTTC.

The chain carries TRBV10-3 and TRBJ2-2; 7 nucleotides match TRBD2. The CDR3 runs 13 residues. Trimming took 8 bases from V and 0 from J; bases not matched to a gene: 0. Germline lookup yields CDR1 ENHRY and CDR2 SYGVKD. In DNA form, the CDR3 reads TGTGCCATCGGACTAGCGAACACCGGGGAGCTGTTTTTT. Protein: CAIGLANTGELFF.

This clone showed up just once. The V gene is TRBV7-6, the J gene TRBJ2-1, with 14 bases fitting TRBD2. V was clipped by 5 bases and J by 2 bases; unmatched bases: 11. CDR1 SGHVS and CDR2 FNYEAQ come from the germline V gene. This CDR3 is 19 amino acids long. This chain's CDR3 is CASSQTHGLAGGAYNEQFF. In DNA form, the CDR3 reads TGTGCCAGCAGCCAAACCCACGGACTAGCGGGAGGAGCCTACAATGAGCAGTTCTTC.

The rearrangement links TRBV18 to TRBJ2-7, with D perhaps matching TRBD2 (6 bases). This CDR3 contains 16 residues. Trimming left V 3 bases short and J 2 bases short, with 17 bases between. In germline, CDR1 is KGHSH, CDR2 LQKENI. Here the CDR3 reads CASSPFKVRGTYEQYF. The CDR3 region has the DNA TGTGCCAGCTCACCGTTTAAGGTCCGGGGGACCTACGAGCAGTACTTC.

The chain links TRBV30 to TRBJ1-5, with 9 positions matching TRBD1. Germline lookup yields CDR1 GTSNPN and CDR2 SVGIG (reference sequence). Germline trimming cut 1 base from V and 6 bases from J; bases unmatched to any gene: 1. This CDR3 is 13 amino acids long. The CDR3 here is CAWSGQGGQPQHF. The CDR3 coding sequence is TGTGCCTGGAGTGGACAGGGGGGTCAGCCCCAGCATTTT.